By proportion, the clone carrying this T cell receptor beta chain is medium-sized (0.01 to 0.1%). The data originate from a study of tumor-infiltrating lymphocytes in oesophageal squamous cell carcinoma. TCRdb re-called the PCR reads through MiXCR, storing one row per CDR3 protein. In the table there are around 6,300 distinct CDR3 sequences, 13% to 15% of which are singletons. Trimming at V came to 1 base and at J to 4 bases, leaving 3 bases not matched to a gene. The V gene's germline CDR1 is SGHTA and CDR2 FQGNSA. The length of the CDR3 is 14 residues. V gene TRBV7-2 combines with J gene TRBJ1-1; 7 positions match TRBD1. The source is a male donor with esophageal squamous cell carcinoma. Sequencing was carried out using normal esophageal tissue next to the tumor. CDR3 coding DNA: TGTGCCAGCAGCTTAGGTAGACAGGGCACTGAAGCTTTCTTT. It is translated as CASSLGRQGTEAFF.